The clone carrying this TCR beta chain has ten or more counts. This entry comes from a study of blood T cells in healthy people across ages. The authors ran a second PCR of about 7 to 11 cycles using a sample-barcoded 5' primer and a J-beta primer mix. TCRdb reanalysed the 5' RACE reads using MiXCR and keeps one entry per CDR3 protein. The sample holds roughly 2 million distinct CDR3 sequences, about 49% seen once. Every donor contributed about 10 milliliters of peripheral blood by blood draw. Sequenced material: blood. The source is a woman aged 40 to 50 in good health.

The CDR3 protein is CASSLSGSQETQYF. The CDR3 nucleotides are TGTGCCAGCAGCTTATCCGGAAGCCAAGAGACCCAGTACTTC. The V and J genes are TRBV7-2 and TRBJ2-5; D is unclear. CDR1 and CDR2 (germline): SGHTA, FQGNSA. The CDR3 has 14 amino acids. Trimming took 2 bases from V and 1 from J, leaving 8 bases between them.